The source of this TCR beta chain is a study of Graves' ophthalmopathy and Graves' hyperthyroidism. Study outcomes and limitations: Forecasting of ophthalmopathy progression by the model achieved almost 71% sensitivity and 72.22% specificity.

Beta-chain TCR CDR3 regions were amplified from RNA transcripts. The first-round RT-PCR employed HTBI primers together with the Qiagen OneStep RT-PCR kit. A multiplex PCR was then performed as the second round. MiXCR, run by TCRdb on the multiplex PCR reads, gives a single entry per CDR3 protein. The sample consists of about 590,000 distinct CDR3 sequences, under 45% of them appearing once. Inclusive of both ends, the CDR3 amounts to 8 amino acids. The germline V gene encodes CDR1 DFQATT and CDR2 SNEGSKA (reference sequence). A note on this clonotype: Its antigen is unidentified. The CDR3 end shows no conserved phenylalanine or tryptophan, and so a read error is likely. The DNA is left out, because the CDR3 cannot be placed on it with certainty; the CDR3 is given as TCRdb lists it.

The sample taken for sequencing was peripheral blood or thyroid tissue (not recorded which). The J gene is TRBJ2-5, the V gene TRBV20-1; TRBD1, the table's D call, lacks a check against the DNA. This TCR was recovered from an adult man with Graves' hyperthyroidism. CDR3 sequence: CSARDPGT.